This TCR beta chain was found in a study of immune evolution from preneoplasia to lung adenocarcinoma (dated by TCRdb to 2020 to 2022). Regarding the study in general: HLA loss of heterozygosity was observed in around 7%, 15% and 35% of AIS, MIA and ADC lesions, respectively, and was not observed in any AAH lesions. The study profiled immune contexture across lung adenocarcinoma precursors and invasive adenocarcinoma using immune gene expression, TCR sequencing and multiplex immunofluorescence. Resected precursor lesions (AAH, AIS, MIA) and invasive adenocarcinomas were compared with paired morphologically normal lung tissue. Sample size was determined by specimen availability and not by a prior power calculation. The immune data were integrated with whole exome sequencing and methylation data obtained from the same cohort of nodules. A total of roughly 51 patients with pulmonary nodules who underwent surgical resection were included in the overall cohort. The TCR sequencing data were obtained from about 47 patients. It was reported in the study that 100 or so samples were used for TCR sequencing. POLYSOLVER was used to infer class I HLA alleles from exome data, and LOHHLA was used to detect allele-specific HLA loss.

Broader findings and caveats from the paper: The findings reflected association rather than direct causation, and larger cohorts with long-term follow-up and longitudinal biopsies were considered necessary. Normal lung showed the highest clonality, whereas later-stage lesions appeared to have higher T cell density and diversity but lower clonality. The highest top T cell clone frequencies were observed in normal lung, and a progressive decrease in top T cell clone frequencies appeared to occur from AAH through AIS, MIA and invasive adenocarcinoma. KRAS-mutant nodules showed the highest T cell clonality compared with EGFR-mutant or double wild-type lesions. Because all patients were from Japan and China, applicability to Western populations was uncertain.

Using the immunoSEQ hsTCRbeta Kit, TCR beta CDR3 regions were sequenced from DNA. Concerning the study's data processing: The ImmunoSEQ Analyzer was used to analyse the TCR sequencing data. T cell clonality was defined as 1 minus Pielou's evenness computed on productive rearrangements. T cell diversity was measured with the inverse Simpson index on productive templates. T cell density was expressed as TCR beta template counts normalized to usable DNA, with usable DNA estimated by amplifying and sequencing housekeeping genes. Two-sided Kruskal-Wallis tests were used to compare TCR metrics across histologic stages. Held by TCRdb, this immuneACCESS table contains in-frame sequences only and omits some clones. Under half of the omission traces to an unresolved V gene where checked; the cause of the rest is unknown. D and trimming come from the DNA, and the V and J calls and clone size come from that table. For this sample there are 35,000 to 40,000 clones; roughly 68% appear just once. The top ten hold around 6.1% of the sample.

Resection was performed on patients in Japan or China between the mid-2010s and the late 2010s. Two lung cancer pathologists independently reviewed H&E slides to confirm the histologic diagnosis of every case. To enrich premalignant or tumor cells for nucleic acid extraction, macro-dissection was performed after pathologic assessment. FFPE tissue was used for DNA isolation with the AllPrep DNA/RNA FFPE Kit. With regard to this clone: Its antigen is unknown. No base quality information exists; no much larger clone differs at one position.

The germline V gene yields SGHTS for CDR1 and YDEGEE for CDR2. The CDR3 covers 15 residues, taking in both the cysteine and the phenylalanine. Only CDR3 DNA remains: 45 bases, in frame from the first base. Here V drops 4 bases and J drops 4 bases, and the junction holds 9 bases not matched to any gene. What was sequenced was FFPE invasive lung adenocarcinoma tissue. The label giving this sample's cell subset or site can be read as: frankly invasive lung adenocarcinoma (ADC). The chain is made from TRBV5-8 and TRBJ2-7, with 9 bases in between that match TRBD1. This clonotype originated in a person in their sixties with lung adenocarcinoma. The CDR3 has the sequence CASSPGQGRGYEQYF. The DNA sequence is TGTGCCAGCAGCCCTGGACAGGGGAGGGGTTACGAGCAGTACTTC.